The 25 T cell receptor beta chains below come from one sample, sequenced in a study of CD8 T cells in ankylosing spondylitis. TCRdb ran MiXCR on the 5' RACE reads and lists one entry per CDR3 protein. The sample records roughly 230,000 distinct CDR3 sequences, approximately 20% being singletons. Sequences were obtained from blood, either unsorted or a sorted T cell fraction (not recorded which). These receptor sequences come from a male donor with ankylosing spondylitis or in good health (not recorded which).

For the CDR3, the DNA is TGCGCCAGCAGCCAAGGGGCTAGCCTTATTTTCGAGCAGTACTTC. This translates into CASSQGASLIFEQYF. The chain joins TRBV4-1 to TRBJ2-7; TRBD2 might be the D (5 bases). The V end was cut by 1 base, the J end by 6 bases, with 16 bases between. CDR3 length: 15 amino acids. Per germline, CDR1 MGHRA and CDR2 YSYEKL.

The rearrangement joins TRBV27 to TRBJ2-2; D is perhaps TRBD2 (5 bases). CDR3 length equals 13 residues. V was pared by 3 bases and J by 7 bases, with 9 bases between. Germline-derived CDR1 and CDR2 are MNHEY and SMNVEV (reference sequence). The CDR3 reads CASSFMAGGELFF. The CDR3 region has the DNA TGTGCCAGCAGTTTTATGGCGGGCGGGGAGCTGTTTTTT.

This clonotype has just a few counts. The chain uses TRBV19 and TRBJ2-7; D is possibly TRBD2 (6 bases). The CDR3 runs to 16 residues. Per the germline V gene, CDR1 is LNHDA and CDR2 is SQIVND (reference sequence). Trimming removed 5 bases from V and 0 bases from J, with 17 bases in between. CDR3 loop: CASSGGLARDSYEQYF. DNA for the CDR3: TGTGCCAGTAGTGGGGGACTCGCGCGGGACTCCTACGAGCAGTACTTC.

The gene calls are TRBV6-1 and TRBJ2-1; D gene unclear. The CDR3 is made up of 13 amino acids. Germline V gene lookup returns CDR1 MNHNS and CDR2 SASEGT. V gave up 6 bases and J gave up 7 bases, with 13 bases separating them. CDR3 in amino acids: CASRMAARNEQFF. The CDR3 region has the DNA TGTGCCAGCAGAATGGCAGCTAGGAATGAGCAGTTCTTC.

This clonotype was counted a few times. The chain recombines TRBV10-2 with TRBJ2-2; 11 bases map to TRBD2. The CDR3 sequence is 17 residues long. V shed 6 bases and J 5 bases; nucleotides not matched to a gene: 11. Germline-derived CDR1 and CDR2 are WSHSY and SAAADI. In DNA, the CDR3 is TGCGCCAGCAGCAGTGTAGCGGGAGGGCCCGGAACCGGGGAGCTGTTTTTT. Its translation: CASSSVAGGPGTGELFF.

This clonotype came up many times. The chain joins TRBV27 to TRBJ2-1; unclear D gene. The CDR3 length is 14 residues. CDR1 MNHEY and CDR2 SMNVEV come from the germline V gene (reference sequence). Trimming stripped 3 bases from V and 5 bases from J, with 11 bases between. CDR3 sequence: CASSLGIADNEQFF. CDR3 DNA sequence: TGTGCCAGCAGTTTGGGGATAGCTGACAATGAGCAGTTCTTC.

This clonotype was detected only a few times. This chain links TRBV10-3 with TRBJ2-7, with D tentatively TRBD1 (5 bases). The germline gives CDR1 ENHRY, CDR2 SYGVKD. Trimming pared 3 bases from V and 3 bases from J, leaving 9 bases between. The CDR3 consists of 13 residues. The CDR3 DNA reads TGTGCCATCAGTGAAGCCACAGGCTACGAGCAGTACTTC. It translates to CAISEATGYEQYF.

The V call is TRBV28, the J call TRBJ2-7; weak D call: TRBD2 (6 bases). Trimming stripped 8 bases from V and 5 bases from J, with 19 bases between. The CDR3 is 14 amino acids. Germline-derived CDR1 and CDR2 are MDHEN and SYDVKM. The CDR3 coding sequence is TGTGCCAGCCACCCTGGAGGGCCCCGGGACGAGCAGTACTTC. Its protein product is CASHPGGPRDEQYF.

This clonotype occurred a few times. This rearrangement joins TRBV6-5 to TRBJ2-7; 7 positions match TRBD1. Germline loops: CDR1 MNHEY, CDR2 SVGAGI. V lost 2 bases to trimming and J lost 1 base; unmatched junction nucleotides: 5. The CDR3 covers 15 residues. DNA of the CDR3: TGTGCCAGCAGTTACAGGGGGCGCGGGTCCTACGAGCAGTACTTC. This translates into CASSYRGRGSYEQYF.

The J gene is TRBJ2-3, the V gene TRBV20-1; 8 bases line up with TRBD2. The CDR3 contains 13 residues. V was clipped by 2 bases and J by 6 bases; unmatched bases: 4. The germline V gene has CDR1 DFQATT and CDR2 SNEGSKA (reference sequence). CDR3 amino acids: CSARYREGDTQYF. The CDR3, as DNA: TGCAGTGCTAGATACCGGGAGGGGGATACGCAGTATTTT.

The rearrangement links TRBV3-1 to TRBJ2-7; D is tentatively TRBD1 or TRBD2 (5 bases each). This CDR3 region has 17 residues. The germline V and J ends were trimmed by 1 base and 4 bases, with 20 bases remaining between them. CDR1 and CDR2 (germline): LGHDT, YNNKEL (reference sequence). For the CDR3, the DNA is TGTGCCAGCAGCCAAGTAGTGTCTCGGGACGGAATTTACGAGCAGTACTTC. Translation gives CASSQVVSRDGIYEQYF.

The genes are TRBV7-8 and TRBJ1-6; D unresolved. The CDR3 loop spans 14 amino acids. The V gene's germline CDR1 is SGHVS and CDR2 FQNEAQ. The V end was cut by 5 bases, the J end by 0 bases, with 5 bases between. The CDR3 loop is CASSSNSYNSPLHF. CDR3 nucleotide sequence: TGTGCCAGCAGCAGTAACTCCTATAATTCACCCCTCCACTTT.

The table lists this clonotype with a few counts. This chain links TRBV27 with TRBJ1-2; TRBD1 matches at 10 bases. After removal of 4 bases from V and 3 bases from J, the junction contained 5 bases not matched to a gene. Germline V gene lookup returns CDR1 MNHEY and CDR2 SMNVEV (reference sequence). This CDR3 contains 15 residues. Written as DNA, the CDR3 is TGTGCCAGCAGTTCCTTGACAGGGGGCTACTATGGCTACACCTTC. It is translated as CASSSLTGGYYGYTF.

This clonotype has ten or more counts. The genes are TRBV4-3 and TRBJ2-7; D is undetermined. V lost 0 bases and J lost 6, with 15 bases in between. The germline V gene encodes CDR1 LGHNA and CDR2 YSLEER. The CDR3 sequence is 15 residues long. CDR3 region: CASSQDAATIREQYF. CDR3 coding DNA: TGCGCCAGCAGCCAAGATGCTGCGACAATTCGCGAGCAGTACTTC.

The V and J genes are TRBV29-1 and TRBJ2-7; D possibly corresponds to TRBD1 (7 bases). Germline loops: CDR1 SQVTM, CDR2 ANQGSEA. The CDR3 is 12 amino acids. V was clipped by 4 bases and J by 4 bases, with 11 bases between them. CDR3 loop: CSVVGGQYEQYF. DNA for the CDR3: TGCAGCGTTGTGGGGGGACAGTACGAGCAGTACTTC.

This clonotype has just a few counts. V usage is TRBV5-4 and J usage is TRBJ2-3; TRBD2 is a possible D gene (6 bases). This CDR3 has 15 residues. V was pared by 0 bases and J by 4 bases, with 12 bases between. Germline V CDR1 and CDR2: SGHNT, YYREEE (reference sequence). The CDR3 loop is CASSLVGSSADTQYF. The CDR3, as DNA: TGTGCCAGCAGCTTGGTCGGGAGTAGTGCAGATACGCAGTATTTT.

This clonotype was picked up a small number of times. The chain joins TRBV12-3 or TRBV12-4 to TRBJ2-5, with unresolved D. The CDR3 is made up of 14 amino acids. The V end was cut by 0 bases, the J end by 2 bases, with 7 bases between. The CDR3: CASSLAVGQETQYF. The DNA for the CDR3 is TGTGCCAGCAGTTTAGCGGTGGGACAAGAGACCCAGTACTTC.

This clonotype was seen only a few times. The J gene is TRBJ1-5, the V gene TRBV27; the D is unclear. This CDR3 contains 14 residues. V shed 0 bases and J shed 4 bases, with 7 bases lying between them. CDR1 is MNHEY and CDR2 is SMNVEV in the germline V gene (reference sequence). DNA for the CDR3: TGTGCCAGCAGTTTATCAGGCCTAAATCAGCCCCAGCATTTT. It is translated as CASSLSGLNQPQHF.

The chain joins TRBV15 to TRBJ2-7; D is perhaps TRBD1 (5 bases). The CDR3 runs to 13 residues. Germline V lookup: CDR1 LNHNV, CDR2 YYDKDF (reference sequence). Trimming removed 3 bases at V and 5 bases at J, with 11 bases between. CDR3 nucleotides: TGTGCCACCAGCAGGGGGCCAGGGAACGAGCAGTACTTC. It specifies CATSRGPGNEQYF.

This clonotype was observed once. This CDR3 reads CASSPPGQLTYEQYF. CDR3 bases: TGTGCCAGCAGTCCGCCGGGACAGCTGACCTACGAGCAGTACTTC. The gene calls are TRBV12-3 or TRBV12-4 and TRBJ2-7; 7 nucleotides line up with TRBD1. The CDR3 sequence is 15 residues long. With V trimmed by 5 bases and J by 2 bases, 9 bases remained unmatched.

This chain joins TRBV2 and TRBJ2-3, with D possibly TRBD2 on 5 matching bases. Trimming took off 1 base at V and 8 bases at J, with 10 bases between the two ends. CDR1 SNHLY and CDR2 FYNNEI come from the germline V gene. This CDR3 contains 13 residues. CDR3 nucleotides: TGTGCCAGCAGTGAAGGAGCCCTAGCTACGCAGTATTTT. It is translated as CASSEGALATQYF.

This clonotype was observed a handful of times. V usage is TRBV29-1 and J usage is TRBJ2-5; D unresolved. The CDR3 is 13 residues long. Per germline, CDR1 SQVTM and CDR2 ANQGSEA. Trimming cost V 4 bases and J 2 bases, with 11 bases left between them. In nucleotides, the CDR3 is TGCAGCGTTGTCCCAGACATACAAGAGACCCAGTACTTC. This codes for CSVVPDIQETQYF.

This clonotype was counted a few times. This rearrangement joins TRBV5-1 to TRBJ2-1; tentatively, D is TRBD1 (6 bases). Germline values: CDR1 SGHRS, CDR2 YFSETQ. The CDR3 totals 15 residues. V lost 3 bases and J lost 0, with 10 bases in between. DNA for the CDR3: TGCGCCAGCAGCTGGGGGCAGAGCTCCTACAATGAGCAGTTCTTC. Translated, it gives CASSWGQSSYNEQFF.

The chain carries TRBV20-1 and TRBJ2-5; 7 bases fit TRBD2. Per the germline V gene, CDR1 is DFQATT and CDR2 is SNEGSKA (reference sequence). CDR3 length: 15 residues. V shed 0 bases, J shed 2 bases, and the junction held 6 bases outside the gene matches. The CDR3 is CSAREFWRGQETQYF. DNA of the CDR3: TGCAGTGCTAGAGAGTTTTGGCGGGGGCAAGAGACCCAGTACTTC.

The chain is built from TRBV12-3 or TRBV12-4 and TRBJ1-1, with no clear D. The germline V and J ends were trimmed by 1 base and 1 base, with 4 bases remaining between them. The length of the CDR3 is 13 residues. This chain's CDR3 is CASSLERNTEAFF. CDR3 DNA sequence: TGTGCCAGCAGTTTAGAACGGAACACTGAAGCTTTCTTT.